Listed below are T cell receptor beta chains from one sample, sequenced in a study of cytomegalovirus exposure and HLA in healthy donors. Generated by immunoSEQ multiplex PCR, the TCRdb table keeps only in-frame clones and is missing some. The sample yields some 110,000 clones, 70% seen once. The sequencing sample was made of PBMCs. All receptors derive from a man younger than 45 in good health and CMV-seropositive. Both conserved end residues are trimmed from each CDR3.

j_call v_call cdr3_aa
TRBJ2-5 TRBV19 ASMKREAGQETQY
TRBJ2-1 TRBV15 ATSSELLAGSSEQF
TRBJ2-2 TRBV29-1 SGRGQGDTGELF
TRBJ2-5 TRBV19 ASSQTGVQTQY
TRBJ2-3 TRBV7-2 ASSLESGGGVDTQY
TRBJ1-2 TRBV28 ASSLSEGMAFNYGYT
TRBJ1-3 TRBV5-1 ASSNLQGASGNTIY
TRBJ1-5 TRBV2 ASRGVADRDHQPQH
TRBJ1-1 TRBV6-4 ASSDFSRNTEAF
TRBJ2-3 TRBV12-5 ASGLVLRQRGTDTQY
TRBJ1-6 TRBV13 ASSKGTGESSPLH
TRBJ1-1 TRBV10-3 AIIPTDTFHEAF
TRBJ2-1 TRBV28 ASSFGGDRAYNEQF
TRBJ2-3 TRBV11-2 ASSLGDRGWVGTDTQY
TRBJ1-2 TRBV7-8 ASSFLSYRGPNYGYT
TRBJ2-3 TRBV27 ASSLSGVGTDTQY
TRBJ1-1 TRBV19 ASSLGRRRGVNTEAF
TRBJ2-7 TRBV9 ASSPTGADSYEQY
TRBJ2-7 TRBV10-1 ATSGTIGEQY
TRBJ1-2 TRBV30 AWTLGGQGAYGYT
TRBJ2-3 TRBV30 AWSPSWIADTQY
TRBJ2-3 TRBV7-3 ASSLYASGTADTQY
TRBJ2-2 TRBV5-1 ASSLRLAGIGTGELF
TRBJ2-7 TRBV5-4 ASSLDSGGSEQY
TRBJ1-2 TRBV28 ASSLPNYGYT
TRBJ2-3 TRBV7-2 ASSLVGGRRTDTQY
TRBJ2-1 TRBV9 ASSSRSYNEQF
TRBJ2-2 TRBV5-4 ASSSLAGVTGELF
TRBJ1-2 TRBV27 ASNHRGSNYGYT
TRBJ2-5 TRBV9 ASSVGSSGGVQETQY
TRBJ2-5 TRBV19 ASSFTPGRGEETQY
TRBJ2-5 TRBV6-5 ASRLWGQESETQY